This TCR beta chain was captured in a study of blood T cell repertoires in COVID-19. Overall study: Sites across the United States, Italy and Spain contributed samples from acute and convalescent COVID-19. Sources were T cells, B-cell-depleted T cells, or PBMCs; the material itself was cDNA or gDNA.

V lost 5 bases and J lost 5, with 15 bases in between. Germline CDR1 SGHTA, CDR2 FQGNSA. The CDR3 extends over 14 amino acids. Method: immunoSEQ multiplex PCR; TCRdb's copy keeps in-frame clones and lacks some. The sample has roughly 35,000 clones, around 85% seen once. Input material: peripheral blood. The chain employs TRBV7-2 and TRBJ1-2; D perhaps matches TRBD1 (5 bases). The sequence came from a human donor with acute or convalescent COVID-19. The donor label of this sample is uncertain. This CDR3 is CASSGMQGLYGYTF. The CDR3 DNA sequence: TGTGCCAGCAGCGGTATGCAGGGCCTTTATGGCTACACCTTC.